These T cell receptor beta chains were read from a single sample in a study of regulatory T cells in long-lasting Graves disease. Using its own MiXCR run on the multiplex PCR reads, TCRdb lists one record per CDR3 protein. Here the sample spans about 300,000 distinct CDR3 sequences, about a sixth being singletons. The specimen was peripheral blood mononuclear cells (PBMCs), collected at new diagnosis, from a patient treated with antithyroid drugs. These receptors were taken from a female donor with Graves disease. The CDR3 runs from the conserved cysteine through the conserved F or W. A D gene is named only where the DNA matches it firmly. Not every row has a clone size; where given, it reads once, few, many or a size class.

cdr3_aa: CAISEAGSDGYTF
cdr3_nt: TGTGCCATCAGTGAGGCGGGAAGTGATGGCTACACCTTC
clone_size: many
j_call: TRBJ1-2
d_call: .
v_call: TRBV10-3

cdr3_aa: CAWSVAGVGYEQYF
cdr3_nt: TGTGCCTGGAGTGTAGCGGGAGTAGGGTACGAGCAGTACTTC
clone_size: .
j_call: TRBJ2-7
d_call: TRBD2
v_call: TRBV30

cdr3_aa: CALEGRNYGYTF
cdr3_nt: TGTGCCCTCGAGGGGAGGAACTATGGCTACACCTTC
clone_size: .
j_call: TRBJ1-2
d_call: .
v_call: TRBV6-1

cdr3_aa: CASSSGLSEQYF
cdr3_nt: TGTGCCAGTAGTTCGGGGCTTAGCGAGCAGTACTTC
clone_size: few
j_call: TRBJ2-7
d_call: .
v_call: TRBV19

cdr3_aa: CASSLALAGGQETQYF
cdr3_nt: TGTGCCAGCAGCTTAGCGCTAGCGGGAGGCCAAGAGACCCAGTACTTC
clone_size: .
j_call: TRBJ2-5
d_call: TRBD2
v_call: TRBV7-2

cdr3_aa: CASSELLAGPYNEQFF
cdr3_nt: TGTGCCAGCAGTGAATTACTAGCGGGGCCTTACAATGAGCAGTTCTTC
clone_size: .
j_call: TRBJ2-1
d_call: TRBD2
v_call: TRBV2

cdr3_aa: CACHPGLAGSETQYF
cdr3_nt: TGTGCCTGCCATCCGGGACTAGCGGGAAGTGAGACCCAGTACTTC
clone_size: .
j_call: TRBJ2-5
d_call: TRBD2
v_call: TRBV30

cdr3_aa: CASSPSGSSTYEQYF
cdr3_nt: TGTGCCAGCAGTCCCTCGGGGTCTAGCACCTACGAGCAGTACTTC
clone_size: many
j_call: TRBJ2-7
d_call: .
v_call: TRBV27

cdr3_aa: CASSSAGVSDTQYF
cdr3_nt: TGTGCCTCATCCTCAGCGGGAGTTTCAGATACGCAGTATTTT
clone_size: few
j_call: TRBJ2-3
d_call: TRBD2
v_call: TRBV19

cdr3_aa: CASSLSPLRRSLLSGANVLTF
cdr3_nt: TGTGCCAGCAGTTTATCGCCCCTGAGGCGGTCCCTTCTCTCTGGGGCCAACGTCCTGACTTTC
clone_size: many
j_call: TRBJ2-6
d_call: .
v_call: TRBV28

cdr3_aa: CATRNRVLDTQYF
cdr3_nt: TGTGCCACCAGGAACAGGGTCCTGGATACGCAGTATTTT
clone_size: many
j_call: TRBJ2-3
d_call: .
v_call: TRBV24-1

cdr3_aa: CASSPNTVRGIIPLHF
cdr3_nt: TGCGCCAGCAGCCCGAATACTGTGAGGGGAATCATTCCCCTCCACTTT
clone_size: .
j_call: TRBJ1-6
d_call: .
v_call: TRBV5-1

cdr3_aa: CSARATRSYEQYF
cdr3_nt: TGCAGTGCTAGGGCAACTAGGTCCTACGAGCAGTACTTC
clone_size: many
j_call: TRBJ2-7
d_call: .
v_call: TRBV20-1

cdr3_aa: CSGRVGGPADTQYF
cdr3_nt: TGCAGTGGACGTGTGGGAGGGCCTGCAGATACGCAGTATTTT
clone_size: many
j_call: TRBJ2-3
d_call: TRBD2
v_call: TRBV20-1

cdr3_aa: CASSPSLSGRAGETQYF
cdr3_nt: TGTGCCAGTAGCCCTTCCCTTAGCGGGAGGGCCGGGGAGACCCAGTACTTC
clone_size: many
j_call: TRBJ2-5
d_call: TRBD2
v_call: TRBV19

cdr3_aa: CASRPSGGPGDTQYF
cdr3_nt: TGTGCCAGCAGACCGTCGGGGGGGCCCGGAGATACGCAGTATTTT
clone_size: .
j_call: TRBJ2-3
d_call: TRBD2
v_call: TRBV7-2

cdr3_aa: CASSPPRGYRYEQYF
cdr3_nt: TGTGCCAGCTCACCACCACGTGGGTATAGGTATGAGCAGTACTTC
clone_size: .
j_call: TRBJ2-7
d_call: .
v_call: TRBV18

cdr3_aa: CATSLGMNTEAFF
cdr3_nt: TGTGCCACCAGTCTGGGCATGAACACTGAAGCTTTCTTT
clone_size: many
j_call: TRBJ1-1
d_call: .
v_call: TRBV24-1

cdr3_aa: CSVRGAGGGSGANVLTF
cdr3_nt: TGCAGCGTTAGGGGGGCGGGAGGGGGCTCTGGGGCCAACGTCCTGACTTTC
clone_size: .
j_call: TRBJ2-6
d_call: TRBD2
v_call: TRBV29-1

cdr3_aa: CASSWWASRDTDTQYF
cdr3_nt: TGTGCCAGCAGCTGGTGGGCTAGTCGAGACACAGATACGCAGTATTTT
clone_size: many
j_call: TRBJ2-3
d_call: .
v_call: TRBV7-9

cdr3_aa: CASSQEVGGTEAFF
cdr3_nt: TGTGCCAGCAGCCAAGAGGTGGGAGGCACTGAAGCTTTCTTT
clone_size: .
j_call: TRBJ1-1
d_call: .
v_call: TRBV3-1

cdr3_aa: CASSAPGQGVHEQYF
cdr3_nt: TGTGCCAGCAGCGCACCGGGACAGGGGGTCCACGAGCAGTACTTC
clone_size: many
j_call: TRBJ2-7
d_call: TRBD1
v_call: TRBV11-3

cdr3_aa: CASSLRVGENSNQPQHF
cdr3_nt: TGTGCCAGCAGCTTAAGGGTCGGGGAAAATAGCAATCAGCCCCAGCATTTT
clone_size: few
j_call: TRBJ1-5
d_call: .
v_call: TRBV13

cdr3_aa: CASSAAGGQGRNEQYF
cdr3_nt: TGTGCCAGCAGTGCAGCAGGGGGACAGGGTAGAAACGAGCAGTACTTC
clone_size: many
j_call: TRBJ2-7
d_call: TRBD1
v_call: TRBV28

cdr3_aa: CASSSYEGSNLYEQYF
cdr3_nt: TGTGCCAGCAGCTCCTATGAAGGCTCGAACCTCTACGAGCAGTACTTC
clone_size: .
j_call: TRBJ2-7
d_call: .
v_call: TRBV27

cdr3_aa: CASSSTGGGGRNQPQHF
cdr3_nt: TGTGCCAGCAGTTCCACCGGCGGGGGGGGGAGAAATCAGCCCCAGCATTTT
clone_size: many
j_call: TRBJ1-5
d_call: .
v_call: TRBV12-3/TRBV12-4

cdr3_aa: CASSLGLAGAGETQYF
cdr3_nt: TGCGCCAGCAGCTTGGGACTAGCGGGAGCCGGAGAGACCCAGTACTTC
clone_size: many
j_call: TRBJ2-5
d_call: TRBD2
v_call: TRBV5-1

cdr3_aa: CASSPSGTGVYEQYF
cdr3_nt: TGTGCCAGCAGTCCTTCAGGGACAGGGGTCTACGAGCAGTACTTC
clone_size: .
j_call: TRBJ2-7
d_call: TRBD1
v_call: TRBV6-1

cdr3_aa: CASSAETGLETQYF
cdr3_nt: TGTGCCAGCAGCGCCGAGACAGGGTTGGAGACCCAGTACTTC
clone_size: .
j_call: TRBJ2-5
d_call: TRBD1
v_call: TRBV7-2

cdr3_aa: CASKRTGPHNYGYTF
cdr3_nt: TGTGCCAGTAAACGGACAGGGCCCCATAACTATGGCTACACCTTC
clone_size: many
j_call: TRBJ1-2
d_call: TRBD1
v_call: TRBV19

cdr3_aa: CASSENDRYQETQYF
cdr3_nt: TGTGCCAGCAGTGAAAACGACAGGTACCAAGAGACCCAGTACTTC
clone_size: few
j_call: TRBJ2-5
d_call: .
v_call: TRBV6-1

cdr3_aa: CASSQEDSPGEQYF
cdr3_nt: TGCGCCAGCAGCCAAGAGGATTCACCAGGGGAGCAGTACTTC
clone_size: .
j_call: TRBJ2-7
d_call: .
v_call: TRBV4-1

cdr3_aa: CASSRPGLSYNEQFF
cdr3_nt: TGTGCCAGTAGTAGACCGGGACTCTCATACAATGAGCAGTTCTTC
clone_size: few
j_call: TRBJ2-1
d_call: .
v_call: TRBV19

cdr3_aa: CATAPARGGSGELFF
cdr3_nt: TGTGCCACCGCACCGGCCAGGGGTGGTTCCGGGGAGCTGTTTTTT
clone_size: many
j_call: TRBJ2-2
d_call: .
v_call: TRBV12-3/TRBV12-4

cdr3_aa: CASSFVAEETQYF
cdr3_nt: TGTGCCAGCAGCTTTGTGGCCGAAGAGACCCAGTACTTC
clone_size: once
j_call: TRBJ2-5
d_call: .
v_call: TRBV11-2

cdr3_aa: CASSQVSTALMAGNTIYF
cdr3_nt: TGCGCCAGCAGCCAAGTTTCAACGGCGCTTATGGCTGGAAACACCATATATTTT
clone_size: many
j_call: TRBJ1-3
d_call: .
v_call: TRBV4-1